What follows describes a single T cell receptor (beta chain). As yet, its antigen is unknown. The table came from immunoSEQ multiplex PCR; TCRdb's copy has only in-frame clones and leaves some out. The table includes around 30,000 clones, 90% detected once. The entry originates in a study of regulatory and conventional T cells in RAG deficiency. Study observations and caveats: Treg unique TCR beta sequences were approximately 99-fold fewer in Omenn syndrome and CID/AS patients than controls. Patient subsets had shorter CDR3s; Omenn Treg-Tconv overlap exceeded 90%. RAG-deficient patients showed markedly lower Shannon entropy and higher Simpson indices than control T-cell subsets. Sorted Omenn CD25-high CD127-low cells may not be bona fide Tregs.

The same specimen was also included in a second study, on regulatory T cells. In that study: The PCR used 52 TRBV and 13 TRBJ primers.

The sequence was collected from a human donor in good health. Sample: CD8+ T cells sorted from blood.

CDR3: CASSYDKAYEQYF. Here the CDR3 DNA reads TGTGCCAGCAGCTACGACAAAGCCTACGAGCAGTACTTC. J is TRBJ2-7 and V is TRBV5-6; D is undetermined. V was shortened by 3 bases and J by 2 bases, with 9 bases between the two germline ends. The CDR3 consists of 13 residues. Germline V gene lookup returns CDR1 SGHDT and CDR2 YYEEEE.